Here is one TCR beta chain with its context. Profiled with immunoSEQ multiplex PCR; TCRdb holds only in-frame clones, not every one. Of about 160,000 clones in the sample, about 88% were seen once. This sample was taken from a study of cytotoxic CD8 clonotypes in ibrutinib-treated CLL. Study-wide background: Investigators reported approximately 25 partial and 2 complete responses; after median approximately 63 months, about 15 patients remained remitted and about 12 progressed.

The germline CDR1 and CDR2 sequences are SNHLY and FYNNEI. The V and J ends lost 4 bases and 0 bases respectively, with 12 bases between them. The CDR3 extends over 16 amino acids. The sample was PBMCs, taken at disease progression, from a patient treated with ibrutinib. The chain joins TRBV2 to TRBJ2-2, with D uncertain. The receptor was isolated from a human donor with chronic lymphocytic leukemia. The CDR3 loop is CASSGGPTTNTGELFF. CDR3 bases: TGTGCCAGCAGTGGTGGTCCGACCACGAACACCGGGGAGCTGTTTTTT.